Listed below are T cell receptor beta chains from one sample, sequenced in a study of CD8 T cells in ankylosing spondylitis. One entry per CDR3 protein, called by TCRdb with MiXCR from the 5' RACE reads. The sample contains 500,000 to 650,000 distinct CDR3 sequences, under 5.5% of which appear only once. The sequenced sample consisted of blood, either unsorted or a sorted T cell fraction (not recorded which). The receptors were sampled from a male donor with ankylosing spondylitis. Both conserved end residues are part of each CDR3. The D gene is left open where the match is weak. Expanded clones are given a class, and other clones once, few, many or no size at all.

CDR3: CASSFVSYNEQFF
DNA: TGTGCCAGCAGTTTCGTCTCCTACAATGAGCAGTTCTTC
V: TRBV12-3/TRBV12-4
D: NA
J: TRBJ2-1
size: many
length: 13

CDR3: CASSSGRSRYF
DNA: TGTGCCAGCAGCTCCGGCCGTTCAAGGTACTTC
V: TRBV28
D: NA
J: TRBJ2-7
size: many
length: 11

CDR3: CASSQRRRAVRDPYNEQFF
DNA: TGTGCCAGCAGCCAGAGACGGAGAGCAGTCCGGGACCCCTACAATGAGCAGTTCTTC
V: TRBV6-2/TRBV6-3
D: NA
J: TRBJ2-1
size: few
length: 19

CDR3: CASSYSRGRGSNEQFF
DNA: TGTGCCAGCAGTTACTCCAGGGGGCGCGGTTCCAATGAGCAGTTCTTC
V: TRBV6-2/TRBV6-3
D: TRBD1
J: TRBJ2-1
size: few
length: 16

CDR3: CASSQDWAGYTHEQYF
DNA: TGTGCCAGCAGCCAAGATTGGGCAGGGTATACCCACGAGCAGTACTTC
V: TRBV4-2
D: NA
J: TRBJ2-7
size: few
length: 16

CDR3: CASSRAGGPETQYF
DNA: TGTGCCAGCAGCCGAGCGGGAGGGCCTGAGACCCAGTACTTC
V: TRBV5-5
D: TRBD2
J: TRBJ2-5
size: many
length: 14

CDR3: CASSYSPALAGEKGETQYF
DNA: TGTGCCAGCAGTTACTCGCCGGCACTAGCGGGAGAGAAGGGCGAGACCCAGTACTTC
V: TRBV6-5
D: TRBD2
J: TRBJ2-5
size: NA
length: 19

CDR3: CASRSISSGPSYNEQFF
DNA: TGCGCCAGCAGATCCATCTCTAGCGGTCCCTCCTACAATGAGCAGTTCTTC
V: TRBV10-2
D: TRBD2
J: TRBJ2-1
size: many
length: 17

CDR3: CASSAQTGHYNEQFF
DNA: TGTGCCAGCAGTGCTCAGACAGGACACTACAATGAGCAGTTCTTC
V: TRBV2
D: NA
J: TRBJ2-1
size: many
length: 15

CDR3: CASGGGQGGDTF
DNA: TGTGCCAGCGGTGGGGGACAGGGCGGGGACACCTTC
V: TRBV2
D: TRBD1
J: TRBJ1-2
size: NA
length: 12

CDR3: CASSLMPERETQYF
DNA: TGTGCCAGCAGCTTGATGCCCGAACGGGAGACCCAGTACTTC
V: TRBV5-6
D: NA
J: TRBJ2-5
size: few
length: 14

CDR3: CASSPQGQLNTEAFF
DNA: TGTGCCAGCAGCCCCCAAGGACAGTTGAACACTGAAGCTTTCTTT
V: TRBV7-2
D: NA
J: TRBJ1-1
size: many
length: 15

CDR3: CASRPGGTGLYGYTF
DNA: TGTGCCAGCAGGCCGGGGGGGACAGGGCTCTATGGCTACACCTTC
V: TRBV5-6
D: TRBD1
J: TRBJ1-2
size: many
length: 15

CDR3: CASSYEGLAPDTQYF
DNA: TGTGCCAGCAGTTACGAGGGACTAGCTCCGGATACGCAGTATTTT
V: TRBV6-5
D: TRBD2
J: TRBJ2-3
size: many
length: 15

CDR3: CAWSSHRRGFEQYF
DNA: TGTGCCTGGAGCTCCCACCGCCGGGGGTTCGAGCAGTACTTC
V: TRBV30
D: NA
J: TRBJ2-7
size: many
length: 14

CDR3: CASSKDRGSNQPQHF
DNA: TGTGCCAGCAGTAAGGACAGGGGCAGCAATCAGCCCCAGCATTTT
V: TRBV12-3/TRBV12-4
D: TRBD1
J: TRBJ1-5
size: NA
length: 15

CDR3: CASSLSETTGYGYTF
DNA: TGTGCCAGCAGTTTAAGTGAGACGACCGGATATGGCTACACCTTC
V: TRBV28
D: NA
J: TRBJ1-2
size: many
length: 15

CDR3: CASSDGTGEYNEQFF
DNA: TGTGCCAGCAGTGACGGGACAGGAGAGTACAATGAGCAGTTCTTC
V: TRBV6-4
D: TRBD1
J: TRBJ2-1
size: many
length: 15

CDR3: CASSLAYSGENTGELFF
DNA: TGTGCCAGCAGCTTAGCGTACAGCGGGGAGAACACCGGGGAGCTGTTTTTT
V: TRBV7-9
D: TRBD2
J: TRBJ2-2
size: many
length: 17

CDR3: CASSPSTSGHNEQFF
DNA: TGTGCCAGCAGCCCCTCGACTAGCGGCCACAATGAGCAGTTCTTC
V: TRBV3-1
D: TRBD2
J: TRBJ2-1
size: few
length: 15

CDR3: CASRAGPAHNEQFF
DNA: TGTGCCAGCAGAGCGGGCCCAGCTCACAATGAGCAGTTCTTC
V: TRBV28
D: NA
J: TRBJ2-1
size: many
length: 14

CDR3: CSAIQGDGYSPLHF
DNA: TGCAGTGCTATACAGGGGGACGGGTATTCACCCCTCCACTTT
V: TRBV20-1
D: TRBD1
J: TRBJ1-6
size: many
length: 14

CDR3: CSVVTLAASGSYYEQYF
DNA: TGCAGCGTTGTAACCCTGGCCGCTAGCGGGAGTTATTACGAGCAGTACTTC
V: TRBV29-1
D: TRBD2
J: TRBJ2-7
size: many
length: 17

CDR3: CASSPGQMSYEQYF
DNA: TGTGCCAGCAGTCCGGGACAGATGTCCTACGAGCAGTACTTC
V: TRBV7-9
D: TRBD1
J: TRBJ2-7
size: NA
length: 14

CDR3: CASSLARGPGANVLTF
DNA: TGCGCCAGCAGCTTGGCGCGGGGGCCTGGGGCCAACGTCCTGACTTTC
V: TRBV5-1
D: NA
J: TRBJ2-6
size: many
length: 16

CDR3: CASSRDTRRDYEQYF
DNA: TGTGCCAGCAGCCGTGACACTAGGAGGGACTACGAGCAGTACTTC
V: TRBV11-2
D: NA
J: TRBJ2-7
size: NA
length: 15

CDR3: CASRPRDSYEQYF
DNA: TGCGCCAGCAGACCCAGGGACTCCTACGAGCAGTACTTC
V: TRBV5-1
D: NA
J: TRBJ2-7
size: many
length: 13

CDR3: CASSFAPYNSPLHF
DNA: TGTGCCAGCAGTTTCGCCCCCTATAATTCACCCCTCCACTTT
V: TRBV28
D: NA
J: TRBJ1-6
size: many
length: 14

CDR3: CASSYSRAGRANYGYTF
DNA: TGTGCCAGCAGTTACTCGAGGGCTGGAAGGGCTAACTATGGCTACACCTTC
V: TRBV6-5
D: NA
J: TRBJ1-2
size: many
length: 17

CDR3: CASTGAGGPNNEQFF
DNA: TGTGCCAGCACTGGAGCGGGGGGGCCGAACAATGAGCAGTTCTTC
V: TRBV2
D: TRBD2
J: TRBJ2-1
size: many
length: 15